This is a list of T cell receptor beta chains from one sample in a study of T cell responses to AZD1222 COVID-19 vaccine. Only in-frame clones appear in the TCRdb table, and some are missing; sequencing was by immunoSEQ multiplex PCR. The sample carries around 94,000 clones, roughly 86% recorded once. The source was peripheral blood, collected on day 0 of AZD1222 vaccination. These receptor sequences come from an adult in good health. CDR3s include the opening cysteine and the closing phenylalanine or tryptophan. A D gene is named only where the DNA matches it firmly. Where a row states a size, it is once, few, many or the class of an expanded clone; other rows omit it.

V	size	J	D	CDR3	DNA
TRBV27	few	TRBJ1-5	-	CASGLRGSNQPQHF	TGTGCCAGCGGCCTCAGGGGTAGCAATCAGCCCCAGCATTTT
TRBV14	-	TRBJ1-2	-	CASARDNNYGYTF	TGTGCCAGCGCCCGGGACAACAACTATGGCTACACCTTC
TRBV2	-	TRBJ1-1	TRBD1	CASTADRGATEAFF	TGTGCCAGCACCGCAGACAGGGGCGCCACTGAAGCTTTCTTT
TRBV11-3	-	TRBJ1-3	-	CASSPAGKNGSGNTIYF	TGTGCCAGCAGTCCAGCAGGCAAGAACGGCTCTGGAAACACCATATATTTT
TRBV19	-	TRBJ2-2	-	CASSAGSNTGELFF	TGTGCCAGTAGTGCGGGATCGAACACCGGGGAGCTGTTTTTT
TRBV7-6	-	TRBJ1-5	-	CASSVGTDSNQPQHF	TGTGCCAGCAGCGTCGGGACGGACAGCAATCAGCCCCAGCATTTT
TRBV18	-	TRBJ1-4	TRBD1	CASSPGTGGEKLFF	TGTGCCAGCTCACCGGGGACAGGAGGTGAAAAACTGTTTTTT
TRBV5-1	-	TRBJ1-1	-	CASSLTRGARTEAFF	TGCGCCAGCAGCTTGACGAGGGGCGCGAGAACTGAAGCTTTCTTT
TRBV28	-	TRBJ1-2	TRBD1	CASRQSGGVGYTF	TGTGCCAGCAGGCAATCAGGGGGCGTGGGCTACACCTTC
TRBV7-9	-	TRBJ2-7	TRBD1	CASSPDRDYEQYF	TGTGCCAGCAGCCCCGACAGGGACTACGAGCAGTACTTC
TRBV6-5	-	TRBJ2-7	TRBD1	CATTGGAGYEQYF	TGTGCCACGACAGGGGGCGCGGGATACGAGCAGTACTTC
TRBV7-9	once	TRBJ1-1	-	CASSLAPGAEAFF	TGTGCCAGCAGCTTAGCCCCAGGGGCTGAAGCTTTCTTT
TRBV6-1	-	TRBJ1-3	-	CASSEEIPGASGNTIYF	TGTGCCAGCAGTGAAGAAATTCCGGGAGCCTCTGGAAACACCATATATTTT